The 23 T cell receptor beta chains reported below all come from one sample, sequenced in a study of blood T cell repertoires in COVID-19. Only in-frame clones appear in the TCRdb table, and some are missing; sequencing was by immunoSEQ multiplex PCR. The data hold more than 110,000 clones, with roughly 85% observed a single time. Material for sequencing was peripheral blood. These receptor sequences come from a man aged 50-59 years with acute or convalescent COVID-19.

V and J are TRBV6-5 and TRBJ1-1; 7 bases are a match to TRBD1. V was pared by 10 bases and J by 2 bases, with 10 bases of the junction left unmatched. Germline loops: CDR1 MNHEY, CDR2 SVGAGI. There are 14 residues in the CDR3. CDR3 protein: CATAIGQANTEAFF. The CDR3 region has the DNA TGTGCCACCGCGATAGGACAGGCCAACACTGAAGCTTTCTTT.

The V and J genes are TRBV18 and TRBJ1-3, with TRBD1 matching over 7 bases. V shed 6 bases, J shed 4 bases, and the junction held 3 bases outside the gene matches. This CDR3 is 13 amino acids long. Germline CDR1 is KGHSH and CDR2 is LQKENI. CDR3 sequence (DNA): TGTGCCAGCTCGACAGGGTTCGGAAACACCATATATTTT. Its translation: CASSTGFGNTIYF.

The CDR3 DNA follows: TGTGCCAGCAGCGCGACAGGGGGTTCCTCTGGGGCCAACGTCCTGACTTTC. Protein product: CASSATGGSSGANVLTF. The V gene is TRBV9, the J gene TRBJ2-6; 9 bases align to TRBD1. This CDR3 comprises 17 residues. Germline values: CDR1 SGDLS, CDR2 YYNGEE. V trimming: 3 bases; J trimming: 0 bases; junction bases outside the gene matches: 4.

The rearrangement uses TRBV7-9 and TRBJ2-1; 7 nucleotides agree with TRBD2. The V and J ends lost 6 bases and 0 bases, in that order; junction bases with no gene match: 11. The CDR3 runs 17 residues. Germline CDR1 and CDR2: SEHNR and FQNEAQ (reference sequence). DNA of the CDR3: TGTGCCAGCAGATCGGCCCGGGGGGAGCGCTCCTACAATGAGCAGTTCTTC. It is translated as CASRSARGERSYNEQFF.

The sample holds one count of this clone. The chain joins TRBV6-5 to TRBJ1-5, with 8 nucleotides matching TRBD1. The CDR3 has 13 amino acids. Germline V gives CDR1 MNHEY, CDR2 SVGAGI. V lost 5 bases, J lost 4 bases, and 1 base stayed unmatched. CDR3 region: CASSRQGNQPQHF. DNA for the CDR3: TGTGCCAGCAGTCGACAGGGGAATCAGCCCCAGCATTTT.

A single count supports this clone. V usage is TRBV28 and J usage is TRBJ2-1; D might be TRBD1 (6 bases). CDR3 length: 19 residues. Between the trimmed V and J ends, which lost 8 bases and 4 bases, there was a span of 30 bases. Germline loops: CDR1 MDHEN, CDR2 SYDVKM. The CDR3: CASAINRDTDRTPYNEQFF. The CDR3 region has the DNA TGTGCCAGCGCGATAAACCGGGACACCGACCGGACTCCATACAATGAGCAGTTCTTC.

The chain employs TRBV15 and TRBJ1-5; no firm D call. CDR1 and CDR2 from the germline V gene are LNHNV and YYDKDF (reference sequence). The CDR3 consists of 14 residues. V lost 0 bases to trimming and J lost 7 bases, with 10 bases between them. DNA for the CDR3: TGTGCCACCAGCAGAGATCTGGTGAGACAGCCCCAGCATTTT. This sequence encodes CATSRDLVRQPQHF. Filled out from reference TRBV15 and TRBJ1-5, the complete variable domain reads DAMVIQNPRYQVTQFGKPVTLSCSQTLNHNVMYWYQQKSSQAPKLLFHYYDKDFNNEADTPDNFQSRRPNTSFCFLDIRSPGLGDTAMYLCATSRDLVRQPQHFGDGTRLSIL.

V gene TRBV6-5 combines with J gene TRBJ2-1; 10 bases match TRBD1. Germline V gives CDR1 MNHEY, CDR2 SVGAGI. V trimming: 6 bases; J trimming: 7 bases; junction bases outside the gene matches: 9. This CDR3 region has 15 residues. The CDR3 DNA is TGTGCCAGCAGCGGGGGACAGGGGCTGGGGAATGAGCAGTTCTTC. This codes for CASSGGQGLGNEQFF.

CDR3 sequence (DNA): TGTGCCATCAGTGCAAACTCGGGACAGGGGGCTGTAATCCGCGGCTACACCTTC. Protein: CAISANSGQGAVIRGYTF. The chain recombines TRBV10-3 with TRBJ1-2; 12 nucleotides line up with TRBD1. Germline V gene lookup returns CDR1 ENHRY and CDR2 SYGVKD. The CDR3 consists of 18 residues. V lost 4 bases, J lost 8 bases, and 17 bases stayed unmatched.

The chain joins TRBV27 to TRBJ1-3; D is ambiguous. Germline-derived CDR1 and CDR2 are MNHEY and SMNVEV (reference sequence). The CDR3 totals 14 residues. Trimming left V 3 bases short and J 3 bases short, with 9 bases between. CDR3 nucleotides: TGTGCCAGCAGTTTTGCCGGGATTGGAAACACCATATATTTT. Translating it yields CASSFAGIGNTIYF.

This rearrangement joins TRBV9 to TRBJ1-2; D perhaps matches TRBD1 (6 bases). CDR3 size: 15 residues. In germline, CDR1 is SGDLS, CDR2 YYNGEE. Trimming stripped 3 bases from V and 6 bases from J, with 18 bases between. DNA for the CDR3: TGTGCCAGCAGCGGAGACCTTTACAGGGCCCATGGCTACACCTTC. It encodes CASSGDLYRAHGYTF.

V and J are TRBV28 and TRBJ2-5; 12 bases line up with TRBD2. Germline CDR1 reads MDHEN; CDR2 reads SYDVKM. V trimming: 4 bases; J trimming: 5 bases; junction bases outside the gene matches: 8. The CDR3 loop spans 16 amino acids. CDR3 amino acids: CASSSPSGRAGETQYF. CDR3 in DNA: TGTGCCAGCAGTTCTCCTAGCGGGAGGGCCGGGGAGACCCAGTACTTC.

The chain joins TRBV7-3 to TRBJ2-7; 9 bases map to TRBD2. There are 15 residues in the CDR3. With V trimmed by 1 base and J by 2 bases, 3 bases remained unmatched. Germline V gene sequence: CDR1 SGHTA, CDR2 FQGTGA. The CDR3 DNA follows: TGTGCCAGCAGCTTAATGGCGGGAGGGCCCTACGAGCAGTACTTC. This translates into CASSLMAGGPYEQYF.

This chain joins TRBV2 and TRBJ2-6, with 9 nucleotides matching TRBD1. The CDR3 length is 13 residues. Germline trimming cut 11 bases from V and 2 bases from J; bases unmatched to any gene: 1. Looked up from germline, CDR1 is SNHLY and CDR2 is FYNNEI. The CDR3 nucleotides are TGTGCCGGACAGGGGACTGGGGCCAACGTCCTGACTTTC. This codes for CAGQGTGANVLTF. Full variable domain (remainder filled in from reference TRBV2 and TRBJ2-6): EPEVTQTPSHQVTQMGQEVILRCVPISNHLYFYWYRQILGQKVEFLVSFYNNEISEKSEIFDDQFSVERPDGSNFTLKIRSTKLEDSAMYFCAGQGTGANVLTFGAGSRLTVL.

The J gene is TRBJ1-3, the V gene TRBV5-1, with TRBD1 matching over 7 bases. Losses at the gene ends were 3 bases for V and 0 bases for J; bases not matched to a gene: 12. This CDR3 has 18 residues. CDR1 is SGHRS, CDR2 YFSETQ, per germline. This CDR3 reads CASSWGGGGPLSGNTIYF. CDR3 sequence (DNA): TGCGCCAGCAGCTGGGGAGGAGGGGGCCCCCTCTCTGGAAACACCATATATTTT.

The CDR3 coding sequence is TGCGCCAGCAGAGACAGTTCTCTTATGAACACTGAAGCTTTCTTT. Protein sequence: CASRDSSLMNTEAFF. The V gene is TRBV10-2, the J gene TRBJ1-1, with a weak D call TRBD1 (5 bases). Per germline, CDR1 WSHSY and CDR2 SAAADI. The CDR3 extends over 15 amino acids. The ends were cut back, 6 bases at V and 0 bases at J, with 14 bases in the middle.

The gene calls are TRBV19 and TRBJ2-3; perhaps TRBD2 as D (6 bases). This CDR3 contains 13 residues. The V gene's germline CDR1 is LNHDA and CDR2 SQIVND (reference sequence). V was trimmed by 6 bases and J by 4 bases, leaving 11 bases between them. The CDR3 loop reads CASSGSKSDTQYF. CDR3 DNA: TGTGCCAGTAGCGGGAGTAAGTCAGATACGCAGTATTTT.

The chain combines TRBV19 with TRBJ1-5; D may be TRBD1 (6 bases). This CDR3 has 13 amino acids. Germline CDR1 is LNHDA and CDR2 is SQIVND (reference sequence). V lost 10 bases, J lost 5 bases, and 15 bases lay in between. The CDR3 loop is CATNREGDQPQHF. The CDR3 nucleotides read TGTGCCACCAACAGGGAAGGGGATCAGCCCCAGCATTTT.

This clone was counted a few times. In DNA, the CDR3 is TGTGCCACCTCCCTTGGCGGCTCCTACGAGCAGTACTTC. The encoded protein is CATSLGGSYEQYF. The chain is built from TRBV25-1 and TRBJ2-7; D not resolved. The V end lost 10 bases, the J end lost 0 bases, and 13 bases lay between the germline ends. The CDR3 is 13 amino acids. CDR1 and CDR2 from the germline V gene are MGHDK and SYGVNS.

The chain is built from TRBV10-3 and TRBJ1-3; 9 bases agree with TRBD1. The CDR3 sequence is 14 residues long. CDR1 and CDR2 (germline): ENHRY, SYGVKD. V lost 11 bases, J lost 6 bases, and 11 bases stayed unmatched. The CDR3 DNA sequence: TGTGCCGCCAGGGACAGGGTTTTGGAAAACACCATATATTTT. Amino acid sequence: CAARDRVLENTIYF.

This rearrangement joins TRBV5-4 to TRBJ2-1; D is possibly TRBD2 (5 bases). The CDR3 contains 15 residues. V lost 4 bases to trimming and J lost 4 bases, with 15 bases between them. Germline loops: CDR1 SGHNT, CDR2 YYREEE (reference sequence). The CDR3 loop is CASSRESPAYNEQFF. CDR3 DNA: TGTGCCAGCAGCCGGGAATCTCCGGCGTACAATGAGCAGTTCTTC.

V is TRBV15 and J is TRBJ2-3; 8 bases fit TRBD2. The trim removed 4 bases at V and 4 bases at J, leaving 7 bases unmatched. Germline V CDR1 and CDR2: LNHNV, YYDKDF (reference sequence). The CDR3 sequence is 15 residues long. The chain's CDR3 is CATSIRGGSADTQYF. DNA of the CDR3: TGTGCCACCAGCATTCGGGGGGGGAGTGCAGATACGCAGTATTTT.

J is TRBJ1-2 and V is TRBV5-1; D is perhaps TRBD1 (6 bases). This CDR3 contains 16 residues. V was clipped by 0 bases and J by 0 bases, with 12 bases between them. Germline loops: CDR1 SGHRS, CDR2 YFSETQ. The CDR3 protein is CASSLARQGTNYGYTF. Written as DNA, the CDR3 is TGCGCCAGCAGCTTGGCCCGGCAGGGGACTAACTATGGCTACACCTTC.